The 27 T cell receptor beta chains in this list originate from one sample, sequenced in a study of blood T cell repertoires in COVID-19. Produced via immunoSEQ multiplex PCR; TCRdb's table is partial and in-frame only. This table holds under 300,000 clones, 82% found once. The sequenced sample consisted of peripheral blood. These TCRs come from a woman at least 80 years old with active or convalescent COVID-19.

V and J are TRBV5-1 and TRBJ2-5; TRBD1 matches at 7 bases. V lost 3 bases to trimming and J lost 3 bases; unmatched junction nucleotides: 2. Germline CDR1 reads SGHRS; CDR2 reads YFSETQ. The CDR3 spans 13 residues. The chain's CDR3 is CASSSDREETQYF. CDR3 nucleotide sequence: TGCGCCAGCAGCTCCGACAGGGAAGAGACCCAGTACTTC. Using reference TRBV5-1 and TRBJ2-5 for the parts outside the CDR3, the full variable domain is KAGVTQTPRYLIKTRGQQVTLSCSPISGHRSVSWYQQTPGQGLQFLFEYFSETQRNKGNFPGRFSGRQFSNSRSEMNVSTLELGDSALYLCASSSDREETQYFGPGTRLLVL.

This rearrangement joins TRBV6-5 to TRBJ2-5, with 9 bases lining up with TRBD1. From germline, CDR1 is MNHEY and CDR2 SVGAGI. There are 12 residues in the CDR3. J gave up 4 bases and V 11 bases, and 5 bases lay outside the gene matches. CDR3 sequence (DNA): TGTGCCGGGGGACAGGGACGAGAGACCCAGTACTTC. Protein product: CAGGQGRETQYF.

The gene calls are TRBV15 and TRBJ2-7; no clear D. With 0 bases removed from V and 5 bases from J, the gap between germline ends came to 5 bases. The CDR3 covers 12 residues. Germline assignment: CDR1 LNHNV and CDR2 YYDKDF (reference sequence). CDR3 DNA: TGTGCCACCAGCAGAGATCGTAACGAGCAGTACTTC. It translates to CATSRDRNEQYF.

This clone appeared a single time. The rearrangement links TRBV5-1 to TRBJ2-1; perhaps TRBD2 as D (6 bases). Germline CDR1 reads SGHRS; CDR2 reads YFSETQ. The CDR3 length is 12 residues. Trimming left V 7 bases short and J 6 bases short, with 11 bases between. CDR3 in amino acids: CASAPGSNEQFF. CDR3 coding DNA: TGCGCCAGCGCCCCCGGGAGCAATGAGCAGTTCTTC.

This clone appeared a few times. CDR3 amino acids: CASSLSRAANQPQHF. The DNA for the CDR3 is TGTGCCAGCAGTTTATCGAGAGCTGCCAATCAGCCCCAGCATTTT. The chain couples TRBV27 to TRBJ1-5; D call uncertain. This CDR3 has 15 residues. The ends were cut back, 0 bases at V and 3 bases at J, with 9 bases in the middle. CDR1 MNHEY and CDR2 SMNVEV come from the germline V gene (reference sequence).

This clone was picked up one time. The CDR3 protein is CASSGDSRGTSFETQYF. In DNA form, the CDR3 reads TGTGCCAGCAGTGGGGATTCTAGGGGGACTAGCTTCGAGACCCAGTACTTC. The genes are TRBV28 and TRBJ2-5; 9 bases fit TRBD2. Germline V gene lookup returns CDR1 MDHEN and CDR2 SYDVKM. The CDR3 spans 17 residues. The J segment lost 5 bases and the V segment lost 5 bases, leaving 15 bases of the junction unmatched. The full variable domain, in which reference TRBV28 and TRBJ2-5 provide the parts outside the CDR3, is DVKVTQSSRYLVKRTGEKVFLECVQDMDHENMFWYRQDPGLGLRLIYFSYDVKMKEKGDIPEGYSVSREKKERFSLILESASTNQTSMYLCASSGDSRGTSFETQYFGPGTRLLVL.

CDR3 sequence reads: CASRPRQGAVSPLHF. CDR3 DNA: TGTGCCAGCAGGCCTAGACAGGGGGCAGTTTCACCCCTCCACTTT. The rearrangement links TRBV2 to TRBJ1-6, with 10 bases matching TRBD1. The CDR3 has 15 residues. V dropped 6 bases and J dropped 9; count of bases not matched to a gene: 8. Germline-derived CDR1 and CDR2 are SNHLY and FYNNEI.

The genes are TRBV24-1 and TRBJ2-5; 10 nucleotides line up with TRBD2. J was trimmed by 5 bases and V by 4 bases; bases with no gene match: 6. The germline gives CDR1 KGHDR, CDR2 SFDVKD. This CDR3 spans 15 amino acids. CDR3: CATSDSSGSGETQYF. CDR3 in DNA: TGTGCCACCAGTGACTCTAGCGGGAGCGGGGAGACCCAGTACTTC.

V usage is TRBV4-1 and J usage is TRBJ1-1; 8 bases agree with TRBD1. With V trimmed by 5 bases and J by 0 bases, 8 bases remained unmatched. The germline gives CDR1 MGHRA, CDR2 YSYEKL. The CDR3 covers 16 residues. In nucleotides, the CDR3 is TGCGCCAGCAGCGCAGCCGGACAGGGTTTGAACACTGAAGCTTTCTTT. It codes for CASSAAGQGLNTEAFF.

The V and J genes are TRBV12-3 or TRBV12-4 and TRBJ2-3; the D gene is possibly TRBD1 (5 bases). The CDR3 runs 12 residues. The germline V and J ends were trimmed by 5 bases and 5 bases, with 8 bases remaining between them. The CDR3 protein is CASSMTVDTQYF. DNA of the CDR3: TGTGCCAGCAGTATGACAGTAGATACGCAGTATTTT.

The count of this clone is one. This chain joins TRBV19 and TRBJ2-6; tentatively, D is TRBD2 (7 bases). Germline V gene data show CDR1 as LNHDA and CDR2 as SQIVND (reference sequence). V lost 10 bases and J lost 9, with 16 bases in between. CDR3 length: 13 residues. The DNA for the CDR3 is TGTGCCACCACCCCGGGGGGCGGCAACGTCCTGACTTTC. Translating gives CATTPGGGNVLTF.

The CDR3 DNA is TGTGCCAGCAGCTTGTTAATAGCGGAGTACAATGAGCAGTTCTTC. It encodes CASSLLIAEYNEQFF. The chain joins TRBV5-6 to TRBJ2-1; D might be TRBD2 (6 bases). The CDR3 extends over 15 amino acids. CDR1 and CDR2 (germline): SGHDT, YYEEEE. Deletions cut 1 base from V and 4 bases from J, with 12 bases between.

In DNA form, the CDR3 reads TGTGCCAGCAGTTTTACAGGGTGGGTTGAAAAACTGTTTTTT. This sequence encodes CASSFTGWVEKLFF. The chain links TRBV2 to TRBJ1-4; perhaps TRBD1 as D (6 bases). Looked up from germline, CDR1 is SNHLY and CDR2 is FYNNEI. There are 14 residues in the CDR3. With 5 bases removed from V and 7 bases from J, the gap between germline ends came to 14 bases.

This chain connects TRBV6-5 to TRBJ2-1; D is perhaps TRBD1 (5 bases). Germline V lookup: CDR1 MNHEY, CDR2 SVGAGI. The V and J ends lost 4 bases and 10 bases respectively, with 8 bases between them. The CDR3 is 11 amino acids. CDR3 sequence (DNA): TGTGCCAGCAGTTTAGGACAAGAGCAGTTCTTC. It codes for CASSLGQEQFF.

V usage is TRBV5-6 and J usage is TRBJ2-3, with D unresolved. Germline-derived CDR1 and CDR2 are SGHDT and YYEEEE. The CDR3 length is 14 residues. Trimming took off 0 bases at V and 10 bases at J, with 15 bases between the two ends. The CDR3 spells CASSLGQNLNAQYF. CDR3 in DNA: TGTGCCAGCAGCTTGGGGCAAAATCTTAACGCGCAGTATTTT.

This chain's CDR3 is CASSWGGTDTQYF. As DNA, the CDR3 is TGTGCCAGTAGTTGGGGGGGCACAGATACGCAGTATTTT. J is TRBJ2-3 and V is TRBV19; possible D gene TRBD2, 6 bases. In germline, CDR1 is LNHDA, CDR2 SQIVND (reference sequence). Trimming stripped 5 bases from V and 1 base from J, with 7 bases between. CDR3 size: 13 residues.

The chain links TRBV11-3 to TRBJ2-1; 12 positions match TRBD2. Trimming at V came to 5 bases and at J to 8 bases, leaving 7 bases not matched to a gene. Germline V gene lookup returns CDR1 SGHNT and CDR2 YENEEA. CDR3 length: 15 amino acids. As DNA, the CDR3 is TGTGCCAGCAGCCAAGCTAGCGGGAGGGCCCATGAGCAGTTCTTC. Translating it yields CASSQASGRAHEQFF.

The CDR3 here is CAISELRGLGNTIYF. CDR3 sequence (DNA): TGTGCCATCAGTGAACTCAGGGGGCTCGGAAACACCATATATTTT. The chain combines TRBV10-3 with TRBJ1-3, with TRBD1 identical over 8 bases. The CDR3 has 15 residues. Germline CDR1 and CDR2: ENHRY and SYGVKD. J was trimmed by 4 bases and V by 3 bases; bases with no gene match: 5.

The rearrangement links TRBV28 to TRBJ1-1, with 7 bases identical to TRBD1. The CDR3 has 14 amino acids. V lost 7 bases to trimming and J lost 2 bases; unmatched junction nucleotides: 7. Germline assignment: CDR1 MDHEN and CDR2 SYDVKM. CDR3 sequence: CASTIGTANTEAFF. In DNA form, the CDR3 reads TGTGCCAGCACCATCGGGACAGCTAACACTGAAGCTTTCTTT.

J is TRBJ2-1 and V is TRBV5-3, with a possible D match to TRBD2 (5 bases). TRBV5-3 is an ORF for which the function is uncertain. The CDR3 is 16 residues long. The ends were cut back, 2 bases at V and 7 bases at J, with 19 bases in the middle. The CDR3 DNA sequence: TGTGCCAGAAGCTTAGGTCGCGGGCCAACCCCGAATGAGCAGTTCTTC. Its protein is CARSLGRGPTPNEQFF.

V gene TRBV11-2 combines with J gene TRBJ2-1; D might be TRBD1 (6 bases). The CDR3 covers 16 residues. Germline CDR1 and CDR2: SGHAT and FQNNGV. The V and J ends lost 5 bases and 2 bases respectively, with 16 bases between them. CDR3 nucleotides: TGTGCCAGCAGCGAAAACAGGGTAATTCCCTACAATGAGCAGTTCTTC. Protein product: CASSENRVIPYNEQFF.

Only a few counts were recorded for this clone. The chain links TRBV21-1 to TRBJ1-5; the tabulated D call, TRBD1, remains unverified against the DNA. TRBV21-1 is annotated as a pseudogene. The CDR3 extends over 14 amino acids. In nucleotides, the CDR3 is TGTGCCAGCCGGCAGGACAGGGGGAATCAGCCCCAGCATTTT. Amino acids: CASRQDRGNQPQHF.

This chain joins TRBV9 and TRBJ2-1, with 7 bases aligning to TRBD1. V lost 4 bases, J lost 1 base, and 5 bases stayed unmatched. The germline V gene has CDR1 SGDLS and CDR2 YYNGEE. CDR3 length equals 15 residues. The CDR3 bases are TGTGCCAGCAGCTCAACAGGGGAGTCCTACAATGAGCAGTTCTTC. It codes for CASSSTGESYNEQFF.

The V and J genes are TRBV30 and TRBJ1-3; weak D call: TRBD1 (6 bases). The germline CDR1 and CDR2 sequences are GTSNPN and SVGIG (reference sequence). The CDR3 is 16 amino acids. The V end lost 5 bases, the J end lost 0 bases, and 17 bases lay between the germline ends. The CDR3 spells CAWGWSGQSSGNTIYF. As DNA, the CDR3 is TGTGCCTGGGGATGGTCGGGACAAAGCTCTGGAAACACCATATATTTT.

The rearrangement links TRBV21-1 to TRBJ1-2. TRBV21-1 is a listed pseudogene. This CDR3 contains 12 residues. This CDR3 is CASNQGGYGYTF. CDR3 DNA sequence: TGTGCCAGCAACCAGGGAGGGTATGGCTACACCTTC.

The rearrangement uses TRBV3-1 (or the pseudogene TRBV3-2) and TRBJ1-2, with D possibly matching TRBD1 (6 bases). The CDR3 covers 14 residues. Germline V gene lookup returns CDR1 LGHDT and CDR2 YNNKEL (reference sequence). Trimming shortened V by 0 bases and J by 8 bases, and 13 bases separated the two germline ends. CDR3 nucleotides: TGTGCCAGCAGCCAAGATTTGGGGGCGCAAGGCTACACCTTC. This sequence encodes CASSQDLGAQGYTF.

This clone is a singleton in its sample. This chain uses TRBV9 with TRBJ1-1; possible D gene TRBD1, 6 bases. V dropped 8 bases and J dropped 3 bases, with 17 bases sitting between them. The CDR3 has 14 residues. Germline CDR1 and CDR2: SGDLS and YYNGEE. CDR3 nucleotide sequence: TGTGCCAGTCAACCAGGGGTTTTGGACACTGAAGCTTTCTTT. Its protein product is CASQPGVLDTEAFF.